This T cell receptor beta chain was recorded in a study of T-cell memory formation after mild COVID-19. This clonotype was recorded many times. Its antigen is unidentified. TCRdb fed the 5' RACE reads into MiXCR, producing one record per CDR3 protein. The data show roughly 500,000 distinct CDR3 sequences, with 20% seen just once and about 12% held by the top ten. Looked up from germline, CDR1 is MNHNY and CDR2 is SVGAGI (reference sequence). This CDR3 comprises 15 residues. The ends were cut back, 6 bases at V and 0 bases at J, with 13 bases in the middle. Findings of the study overall: Balance between CD4 and CD8 was seen in clones contracting day 15 to 85, and a CD4+ lean was seen in later expanders.

V usage is TRBV6-6 and J usage is TRBJ2-3; D gene uncertain. The specimen sequenced was PBMCs or a T cell subset sorted from them (not recorded which). The TCR comes from an adult woman who had mild COVID-19 (a few samples of this study predate the infection). Cell type and time point are not known. CDR3 nucleotide sequence: TGTGCCAGCAGCTTCCCCGCGGTGAGCACAGATACGCAGTATTTT. This codes for CASSFPAVSTDTQYF.